This T cell receptor (beta chain) derives from a study of blood T cell repertoires in COVID-19. The overall study: Samples taken during acute and convalescent COVID-19 were collected in the United States, Italy and Spain.

This clone appeared a few times. Per the original methods: Counts of nucleated cells, estimated from reference gene primer amplification, were obtained. The data were produced by immunoSEQ multiplex PCR, yet TCRdb's version contains in-frame clones alone and is incomplete. V and J calls and clone size are given by that table; D and trimming were obtained from the DNA. The sample records hundreds of thousands of clones, approximately 86% being singletons. The CDR3 consists of 15 residues. Trimming shortened V by 0 bases and J by 8 bases, and 16 bases separated the two germline ends. The germline CDR1 and CDR2 sequences are LGHNA and YNFKEQ.

The chain is built from TRBV4-2 and TRBJ1-2; a possible D gene is TRBD1 (6 bases). The sequenced material came from peripheral blood. This sequence was found in a woman aged 25 to 39 who had recovered from COVID-19. CDR3 sequence (DNA): TGTGCCAGCAGCCAAGATTGGGGGGGGCCGGGAGGCTACACCTTC. Translated, it gives CASSQDWGGPGGYTF.